This record covers a single T cell receptor (beta chain). The antigen is undetermined. The data stem from a study of cytomegalovirus exposure and HLA in healthy donors. Across the whole study: Genotyping of some 390 donors showed that 65% to 90% belonged to the Caucasian-associated ancestry cluster.

Primers: 60 Vbeta forward and 13 Jbeta reverse. Profiling relied on immunoSEQ multiplex PCR, and the TCRdb table lists in-frame clones only, not all of them. The profile shows about 130,000 clones, roughly 78% of them singletons. Per germline, CDR1 MDHEN and CDR2 SYDVKM. The V gene lost 5 bases and the J gene lost 5 bases, with 21 bases spanning the gap. The CDR3 is 16 amino acids. Study findings and constraints: Later analysis identified several of the most significant clusters that appeared linked to common viral pathogens. Researchers catalogued roughly 170 TCR beta chains as cytomegalovirus-associated.

This TCR was recovered from a man aged 40-49 years in good health and CMV-seropositive. The sequenced sample was PBMCs. The chain combines TRBV28 with TRBJ1-1; the D gene is possibly TRBD1 (6 bases). CDR3 DNA sequence: TGTGCCAGCAGTCCTCTACTCAGGGGAGAAGGTACTGAAGCTTTCTTT. This translates into CASSPLLRGEGTEAFF.